Below, 31 T cell receptor beta chains from the same sample are listed, as sequenced in a study of T cells in Graves' hyperthyroidism and ophthalmopathy. TCR beta CDR3 regions were amplified from RNA. The HTBI set primed first-round TCR CDR3 RT-PCR. TCRdb analysed the multiplex PCR reads with MiXCR anew, one entry per CDR3 protein. The sample lists 600,000 to 850,000 distinct CDR3 sequences, around a sixth occurring once. Sequencing was performed on blood. These receptors all stem from a woman between 45 and 65 years old with Graves' hyperthyroidism that later progressed to Graves' ophthalmopathy.

The table lists this clonotype with a few counts. The J gene is TRBJ2-5, the V gene TRBV7-9, with 8 bases identical to TRBD1. The ends lost 0 bases at V and 4 bases at J; junction bases unmatched: 4. Germline-derived CDR1 and CDR2 are SEHNR and FQNEAQ (reference sequence). This CDR3 region has 15 residues. CDR3 DNA sequence: TGTGCCAGCAGCTTAGCCTTGGACAGGGTAGAGACCCAGTACTTC. Protein product: CASSLALDRVETQYF.

The rearrangement joins TRBV2 to TRBJ1-2, with 11 positions matching TRBD1. The germline CDR1 and CDR2 sequences are SNHLY and FYNNEI. The CDR3 is made up of 13 amino acids. The V gene end was trimmed by 8 bases and the J gene end by 5 bases; junction bases not matched to a gene: 4. CDR3 residues: CASGGQGGYGYTF. CDR3 sequence (DNA): TGTGCCAGCGGGGGACAGGGGGGATATGGCTACACCTTC.

This clonotype was picked up many times. The rearrangement uses TRBV7-6 and TRBJ1-3, with a tentative D call TRBD1 (6 bases). V gave up 5 bases and J gave up 4 bases, with 18 bases separating them. The germline V gene has CDR1 SGHVS and CDR2 FNYEAQ. This CDR3 comprises 16 residues. The CDR3 loop reads CASSTNRATEGNTIYF. The CDR3 DNA reads as TGTGCCAGCAGCACGAACAGGGCAACGGAAGGAAACACCATATATTTT.

This clonotype was seen many times. The genes are TRBV5-1 and TRBJ1-2; no definite D call. Deletions cut 0 bases from V and 2 bases from J, with 11 bases between. Germline CDR1 SGHRS, CDR2 YFSETQ. The CDR3 spans 15 residues. The CDR3: CASSLDSGPNYGYTF. CDR3 nucleotide sequence: TGCGCCAGCAGCTTGGATTCAGGACCGAACTATGGCTACACCTTC.

This clonotype was detected many times. The chain uses TRBV12-3 or TRBV12-4 and TRBJ2-7; 9 bases are a match to TRBD2. V was pared by 2 bases and J by 0 bases, with 2 bases of the junction left unmatched. The CDR3 contains 15 residues. Here the CDR3 reads CASSLSSGDSYEQYF. The DNA of the CDR3 is TGTGCCAGCAGTTTATCTAGCGGGGACTCCTACGAGCAGTACTTC.

This clonotype appeared a few times. The V call is TRBV10-1, the J call TRBJ2-2; 8 bases agree with TRBD1. The trim removed 6 bases at V and 3 bases at J, leaving 12 bases unmatched. There are 17 residues in the CDR3. Germline-derived CDR1 and CDR2 are WNHNN and SYGVQD (reference sequence). CDR3 coding DNA: TGCGCCAGCAGCTACACGGTTCAGGGGGCCTACACCGGGGAGCTGTTTTTT. This translates into CASSYTVQGAYTGELFF.

This chain connects TRBV13 to TRBJ1-6; D remains ambiguous. This CDR3 is built from 13 residues. Germline V lookup: CDR1 PRHDT, CDR2 FYEKMQ (reference sequence). The ends were cut back, 1 base at V and 11 bases at J, with 9 bases in the middle. CDR3 amino acids: CASSLEVAAPLHF. The CDR3 DNA reads as TGTGCCAGCAGCTTAGAAGTAGCCGCACCCCTCCACTTT.

There are many counts of this clonotype. The chain joins TRBV18 to TRBJ1-1, with no clear D. The V end was cut by 8 bases, the J end by 0 bases, with 22 bases between. The V gene's germline CDR1 is KGHSH and CDR2 LQKENI. The CDR3 contains 17 residues. DNA for the CDR3: TGTGCCAGCGCTCCGGGTCAAAGTTTTACCATGAACACTGAAGCTTTCTTT. Translated, it gives CASAPGQSFTMNTEAFF. The full variable domain, completed using reference TRBV18 and TRBJ1-1, is NAGVMQNPRHLVRRRGQEARLRCSPMKGHSHVYWYRQLPEEGLKFMVYLQKENIIDESGMPKERFSAEFPKEGPSILRIQQVVRGDSAAYFCASAPGQSFTMNTEAFFGQGTRLTVV.

This clonotype came up a few times. The genes are TRBV20-1 and TRBJ1-4, with D unresolved. With 3 bases removed from V and 5 bases from J, the gap between germline ends came to 4 bases. The CDR3 has 11 residues. Germline values: CDR1 DFQATT, CDR2 SNEGSKA (reference sequence). CDR3 amino acids: CSARGNEKLFF. The CDR3 bases are TGCAGTGCTAGGGGGAATGAAAAACTGTTTTTT.

In its sample, this clonotype was seen a few times. The chain combines TRBV11-2 with TRBJ2-2; D remains ambiguous. V was cut by 2 bases and J by 0 bases, with 4 bases left in between. In germline, CDR1 is SGHAT, CDR2 FQNNGV. CDR3 length: 14 residues. The CDR3 is CASSLNSNTGELFF. CDR3 sequence (DNA): TGTGCCAGCAGCTTAAATTCGAACACCGGGGAGCTGTTTTTT.

This clonotype was seen many times. This chain links TRBV20-1 with TRBJ1-5; no firm D call. This CDR3 comprises 15 residues. Germline CDR1 DFQATT, CDR2 SNEGSKA (reference sequence). Trimming shortened V by 5 bases and J by 0 bases, and 14 bases separated the two germline ends. The CDR3 is CSAGSRAPSNQPQHF. For the CDR3, the DNA is TGCAGTGCTGGATCCCGGGCACCTAGCAATCAGCCCCAGCATTTT.

As concerns this clonotype: One end of the junction varies from germline; a read error may be responsible. The chain joins TRBV9 to TRBJ2-7, with D maybe TRBD2 (7 bases). CDR1 and CDR2 (germline): SGDLS, YYNGEE. This CDR3 region has 13 residues. The CDR3 is CASSLPGGSERYF. The CDR3 DNA follows: TGTGCCAGCAGCTTACCGGGGGGCTCCGAGCGGTACTTC. The variable domain in full, with the rest retrieved from reference TRBV9 and TRBJ2-7, is DSGVTQTPKHLITATGQRVTLRCSPRSGDLSVYWYQQSLDQGLQFLIQYYNGEERAKGNILERFSAQQFPDLHSELNLSSLELGDSALYFCASSLPGGSERYFGPGTRLTVT.

This clonotype was counted at least ten times. The chain joins TRBV11-2 to TRBJ2-7; TRBD2 aligns across 10 bases. The germline V gene has CDR1 SGHAT and CDR2 FQNNGV. Germline trimming cut 1 base from V and 2 bases from J; bases unmatched to any gene: 5. This CDR3 spans 16 amino acids. The CDR3 sequence: CASSLASSGGTYEQYF. The CDR3, as DNA: TGTGCCAGCAGCTTAGCATCTAGCGGGGGAACCTACGAGCAGTACTTC.

There are many counts of this clonotype. The CDR3 here is CSARDGAAYEQYF. The CDR3 region has the DNA TGCAGTGCTAGAGATGGGGCAGCCTACGAGCAGTACTTC. The chain joins TRBV20-1 to TRBJ2-7, with D possibly matching TRBD1 (5 bases). The CDR3 contains 13 residues. CDR1 DFQATT and CDR2 SNEGSKA come from the germline V gene (reference sequence). The V end was cut by 0 bases, the J end by 2 bases, with 8 bases between.

In this sample, this clonotype turned up many times. The gene calls are TRBV3-1 and TRBJ2-7; 9 bases are a match to TRBD2. V shed 3 bases, J shed 4 bases, and the junction held 4 bases outside the gene matches. Germline values: CDR1 LGHDT, CDR2 YNNKEL (reference sequence). CDR3 length equals 14 residues. The CDR3 DNA sequence: TGTGCCAGCAGCCAGCGGGGGGGCGATTACGAGCAGTACTTC. Translating gives CASSQRGGDYEQYF.

This clonotype has more than one count but fewer than ten. The chain uses TRBV6-1 and TRBJ1-4; D remains ambiguous. The germline V gene has CDR1 MNHNS and CDR2 SASEGT. The CDR3 is 14 amino acids. V was trimmed by 8 bases and J by 0 bases, leaving 10 bases between them. The CDR3 DNA sequence: TGTGCCAGCGGCCCGTACGCAACTAATGAAAAACTGTTTTTT. Translation gives CASGPYATNEKLFF.

A few counts support this clonotype. This chain connects TRBV2 to TRBJ2-5, with D possibly TRBD2 on 5 matching bases. Germline CDR1 and CDR2: SNHLY and FYNNEI. V shed 8 bases and J shed 2 bases, with 15 bases lying between them. The CDR3 contains 14 residues. The CDR3 loop reads CASRVPPGQETQYF. Here the CDR3 DNA reads TGTGCCAGCCGAGTACCTCCGGGACAAGAGACCCAGTACTTC.

This clonotype was observed at least ten times. The chain employs TRBV3-1 and TRBJ2-5; D might be TRBD1 (5 bases). CDR1 and CDR2 (germline): LGHDT, YNNKEL (reference sequence). This CDR3 has 15 amino acids. V was cut by 1 base and J by 2 bases, with 11 bases left in between. The CDR3 spells CASSQGIGEQETQYF. The CDR3 DNA is TGTGCCAGCAGCCAAGGTATAGGGGAACAAGAGACCCAGTACTTC.

There are many counts of this clonotype. The chain links TRBV13 to TRBJ2-2; TRBD1 matches at 9 bases. This CDR3 region has 16 residues. V was clipped by 5 bases and J by 7 bases; unmatched bases: 11. The germline gives CDR1 PRHDT, CDR2 FYEKMQ (reference sequence). The CDR3 protein is CASSQSGTGSIGELFF. CDR3 DNA: TGTGCCAGCAGCCAATCCGGGACAGGGAGTATCGGGGAGCTGTTTTTT.

J is TRBJ2-1 and V is TRBV11-3, with TRBD2 as a possible D gene (6 bases). The CDR3 has 15 residues. V was pared by 3 bases and J by 8 bases, with 17 bases between. The V gene's germline CDR1 is SGHNT and CDR2 YENEEA. The CDR3 here is CASSFEGGAIDEQFF. The CDR3 DNA follows: TGTGCCAGCAGCTTTGAGGGCGGGGCCATCGATGAGCAGTTCTTC.

V usage is TRBV27 and J usage is TRBJ2-3, with TRBD2 matching over 10 bases. Germline V gene data show CDR1 as MNHEY and CDR2 as SMNVEV (reference sequence). The CDR3 is made up of 16 amino acids. Trimming at V came to 4 bases and at J to 4 bases, leaving 8 bases not matched to a gene. CDR3 protein: CASSSIPSGGADTQYF. As DNA, the CDR3 is TGTGCCAGCAGTTCCATTCCTAGCGGGGGTGCAGATACGCAGTATTTT.

This clonotype was observed many times. The chain couples TRBV7-2 to TRBJ1-1; possible D gene TRBD1, 6 bases. CDR1 is SGHTA, CDR2 FQGNSA, per germline. The CDR3 spans 17 residues. Trimming removed 4 bases at V and 0 bases at J, with 18 bases between. The CDR3: CASSSPSQGRMNTEAFF. The CDR3 DNA is TGTGCCAGCAGCTCCCCAAGCCAGGGGCGAATGAACACTGAAGCTTTCTTT.

There are a few counts of this clonotype. The chain recombines TRBV2 with TRBJ2-2; D may be TRBD2 (5 bases). V gave up 8 bases and J gave up 1 base, with 14 bases separating them. The CDR3 loop spans 15 amino acids. CDR1 SNHLY and CDR2 FYNNEI come from the germline V gene. The CDR3 protein is CASGGMGKNTGELFF. For the CDR3, the DNA is TGTGCCAGCGGAGGTATGGGGAAGAACACCGGGGAGCTGTTTTTT.

This clonotype was counted a few times. The rearrangement uses TRBV12-3 or TRBV12-4 and TRBJ2-3; possibly TRBD2 for D (6 bases). Trimming pared 5 bases from V and 0 bases from J, leaving 15 bases between. CDR3 length equals 16 residues. This CDR3 reads CASSPWGGESTDTQYF. CDR3 DNA: TGTGCCAGCAGTCCCTGGGGCGGGGAGAGCACAGATACGCAGTATTTT.

This clonotype showed up many times. The chain combines TRBV20-1 with TRBJ2-5; possible D gene TRBD2, 5 bases. This CDR3 comprises 15 residues. Germline CDR1 is DFQATT and CDR2 is SNEGSKA (reference sequence). V was clipped by 2 bases and J by 4 bases, with 17 bases between them. The CDR3 nucleotides are TGCAGTGCTAGATTTTACCGCACGGGGTTAGAGACCCAGTACTTC. It codes for CSARFYRTGLETQYF.

There are a few counts of this clonotype. The rearrangement uses TRBV14 and TRBJ2-2, with TRBD1 identical over 9 bases. Per germline, CDR1 SGHDN and CDR2 FVKESK. The CDR3 contains 23 residues. The trim removed 0 bases at V and 1 base at J, leaving 21 bases unmatched. The chain's CDR3 is CASSQDPFLWTGQDRGNTGELFF. As DNA, the CDR3 is TGTGCCAGCAGCCAAGACCCCTTTTTGTGGACCGGACAGGACAGGGGGAACACCGGGGAGCTGTTTTTT. The full variable domain, rest sourced from reference TRBV14 and TRBJ2-2, is EAGVTQFPSHSVIEKGQTVTLRCDPISGHDNLYWYRRVMGKEIKFLLHFVKESKQDESGMPNNRFLAERTGGTYSTLKVQPAELEDSGVYFCASSQDPFLWTGQDRGNTGELFFGEGSRLTVL.

There are many counts of this clonotype. The chain couples TRBV3-1 to TRBJ2-7; 8 bases match TRBD1. Trimming at V came to 1 base and at J to 8 bases, leaving 13 bases not matched to a gene. The CDR3 has 16 amino acids. CDR1 and CDR2 (germline): LGHDT, YNNKEL (reference sequence). CDR3 sequence: CASSQGPGQESLQQYF. As DNA, the CDR3 is TGTGCCAGCAGCCAAGGCCCGGGACAGGAGTCATTGCAGCAGTACTTC.

The chain is built from TRBV9 and TRBJ2-7; D might be TRBD1 (6 bases). Germline V lookup: CDR1 SGDLS, CDR2 YYNGEE. CDR3 length: 14 amino acids. V dropped 0 bases and J dropped 6 bases, with 13 bases sitting between them. The CDR3 DNA is TGTGCCAGCAGCGTAGCGACAGGAGTTGGCGAGCAGTACTTC. Translated: CASSVATGVGEQYF.

The rearrangement uses TRBV5-6 and TRBJ2-5; TRBD2 matches at 8 bases. The CDR3 is 16 residues long. V gave up 4 bases and J gave up 4 bases; unmatched junction bases: 12. CDR1 and CDR2 (germline): SGHDT, YYEEEE. The CDR3 nucleotides are TGTGCCAGCAGCCCACTTAGCGGGACCCTGGGAGAGACCCAGTACTTC. Its translation is CASSPLSGTLGETQYF.

The table lists this clonotype with many counts. V usage is TRBV12-3 or TRBV12-4 and J usage is TRBJ1-1; possible D gene TRBD1, 6 bases. V shed 4 bases and J shed 7 bases, with 10 bases lying between them. This CDR3 contains 12 residues. Here the CDR3 reads CASSSGADEAFF. In nucleotides, the CDR3 is TGTGCCAGCAGTTCGGGGGCCGATGAAGCTTTCTTT.

The rearrangement joins TRBV6-2 or TRBV6-3 to TRBJ2-3, with 11 bases matching TRBD1. V shed 6 bases, J shed 3 bases, and the junction held 11 bases outside the gene matches. Germline V gene lookup returns CDR1 MNHEY and CDR2 SVGEGT. The CDR3 is 17 residues long. Here the CDR3 DNA reads TGTGCCAGCAGGTCCTCATGGACAGGGGGCATTACAGATACGCAGTATTTT. Encoded protein: CASRSSWTGGITDTQYF.